What follows are 5 T cell receptor beta chains derived from one specimen sequenced in a study of yellow fever vaccine responses in identical twins. A single record per CDR3 protein comes from TCRdb applying MiXCR to the RT-PCR reads. The repertoire holds 5,500 to 8,000 distinct CDR3 sequences, with roughly 84% as singletons. The material sequenced was T cells from blood (PBMCs), unsorted or a sorted subset (not recorded which), taken before or after yellow fever vaccination (not recorded which). The source is a woman between 18 and 29 years old who received the yellow fever vaccine.

The V call is TRBV20-1, the J call TRBJ2-7; 8 nucleotides line up with TRBD1. Losses at the gene ends were 1 base for V and 9 bases for J; bases not matched to a gene: 2. The CDR3 covers 11 residues. Germline CDR1 and CDR2: DFQATT and SNEGSKA (reference sequence). DNA of the CDR3: TGCAGTGCTAGAGGACAGGGGCGGCAGTACTTC. This codes for CSARGQGRQYF.

The V call is TRBV18, the J call TRBJ2-7, with 9 bases that match TRBD1. The CDR3 is made up of 15 amino acids. The germline V gene encodes CDR1 KGHSH and CDR2 LQKENI. Trimming at V came to 2 bases and at J to 0 bases, leaving 2 bases not matched to a gene. The CDR3 sequence is CASSPGTGFSYEQYF. The CDR3 coding sequence is TGTGCCAGCTCACCAGGGACAGGGTTCTCCTACGAGCAGTACTTC.

The genes are TRBV13 and TRBJ2-1, with 9 bases fitting TRBD1. Germline V gene lookup returns CDR1 PRHDT and CDR2 FYEKMQ (reference sequence). Trimming at V came to 0 bases and at J to 4 bases, leaving 1 base not matched to a gene. CDR3 length: 15 amino acids. Here the CDR3 DNA reads TGTGCCAGCAGCTTAGGGACAGGGGGGTACAATGAGCAGTTCTTC. It encodes CASSLGTGGYNEQFF. Using reference TRBV13 and TRBJ2-1 for the parts outside the CDR3, the full variable domain is AAGVIQSPRHLIKEKRETATLKCYPIPRHDTVYWYQQGPGQDPQFLISFYEKMQSDKGSIPDRFSAQQFSDYHSELNMSSLELGDSALYFCASSLGTGGYNEQFFGPGTRLTVL.

The chain uses TRBV11-3 and TRBJ2-7, with unresolved D. The V end was cut by 5 bases, the J end by 0 bases, with 11 bases between. The CDR3 spans 14 residues. Germline V gene data show CDR1 as SGHNT and CDR2 as YENEEA. The CDR3 reads CASSPDRASYEQYF. CDR3 sequence (DNA): TGTGCCAGCAGCCCAGACCGAGCCTCCTACGAGCAGTACTTC.

This clonotype was detected once. The chain carries TRBV18 and TRBJ2-3, with TRBD2 matching over 13 bases. V lost 6 bases to trimming and J lost 3 bases; unmatched junction nucleotides: 3. This CDR3 comprises 15 residues. Germline loops: CDR1 KGHSH, CDR2 LQKENI. In nucleotides, the CDR3 is TGTGCCAGCTCTCTGGGACTAGCGGGGACAGATACGCAGTATTTT. This sequence encodes CASSLGLAGTDTQYF.